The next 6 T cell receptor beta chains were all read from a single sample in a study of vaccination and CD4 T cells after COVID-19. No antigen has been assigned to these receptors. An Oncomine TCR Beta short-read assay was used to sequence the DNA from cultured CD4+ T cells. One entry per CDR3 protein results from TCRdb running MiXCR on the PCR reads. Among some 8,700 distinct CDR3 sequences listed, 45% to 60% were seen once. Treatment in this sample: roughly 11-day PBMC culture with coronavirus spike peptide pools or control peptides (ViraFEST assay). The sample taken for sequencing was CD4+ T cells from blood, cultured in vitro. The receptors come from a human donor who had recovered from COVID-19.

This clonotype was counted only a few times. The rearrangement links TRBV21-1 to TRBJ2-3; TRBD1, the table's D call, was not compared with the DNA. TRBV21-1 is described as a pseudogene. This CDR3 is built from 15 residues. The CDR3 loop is CASSARTGNTDTQYF. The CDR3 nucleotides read TGTGCCAGCAGCGCAAGGACAGGGAACACAGATACGCAGTATTTT.

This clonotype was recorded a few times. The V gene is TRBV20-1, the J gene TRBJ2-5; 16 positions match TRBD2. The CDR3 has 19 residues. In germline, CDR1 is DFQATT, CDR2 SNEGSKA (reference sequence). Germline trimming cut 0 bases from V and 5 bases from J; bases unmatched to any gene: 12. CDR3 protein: CSARDTGGTSGRAEETQYF. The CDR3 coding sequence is TGCAGTGCTAGAGATACAGGGGGGACTAGCGGGAGGGCCGAGGAGACCCAGTACTTC.

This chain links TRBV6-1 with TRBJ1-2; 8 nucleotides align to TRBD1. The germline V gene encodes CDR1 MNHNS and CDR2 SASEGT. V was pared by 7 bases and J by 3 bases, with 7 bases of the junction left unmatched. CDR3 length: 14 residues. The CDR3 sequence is CASIRTGGDYGYTF. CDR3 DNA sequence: TGTGCCAGCATCAGAACAGGGGGAGACTATGGCTACACCTTC.

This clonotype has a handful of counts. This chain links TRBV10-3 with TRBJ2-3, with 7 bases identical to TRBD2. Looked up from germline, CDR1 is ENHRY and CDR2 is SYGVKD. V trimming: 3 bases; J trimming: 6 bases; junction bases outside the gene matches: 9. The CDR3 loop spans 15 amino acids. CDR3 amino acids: CAISDEGRGKDTQYF. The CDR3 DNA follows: TGTGCCATCAGTGATGAGGGGCGGGGGAAGGATACGCAGTATTTT.

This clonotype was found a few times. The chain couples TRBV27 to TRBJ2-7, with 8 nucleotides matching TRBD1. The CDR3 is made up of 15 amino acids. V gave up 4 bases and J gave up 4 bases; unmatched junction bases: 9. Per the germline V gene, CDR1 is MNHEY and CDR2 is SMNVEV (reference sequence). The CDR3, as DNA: TGTGCCAGCAGTTCTCGGACAGGGTCTAATTACGAGCAGTACTTC. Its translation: CASSSRTGSNYEQYF.

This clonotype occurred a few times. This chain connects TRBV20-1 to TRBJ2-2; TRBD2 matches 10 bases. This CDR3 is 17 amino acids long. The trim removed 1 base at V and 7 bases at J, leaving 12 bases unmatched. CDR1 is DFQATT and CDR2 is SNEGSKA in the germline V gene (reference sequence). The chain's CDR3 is CSARATYGTSASGELFF. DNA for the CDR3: TGCAGTGCTAGAGCTACCTACGGGACTAGCGCTAGCGGGGAGCTGTTTTTT.